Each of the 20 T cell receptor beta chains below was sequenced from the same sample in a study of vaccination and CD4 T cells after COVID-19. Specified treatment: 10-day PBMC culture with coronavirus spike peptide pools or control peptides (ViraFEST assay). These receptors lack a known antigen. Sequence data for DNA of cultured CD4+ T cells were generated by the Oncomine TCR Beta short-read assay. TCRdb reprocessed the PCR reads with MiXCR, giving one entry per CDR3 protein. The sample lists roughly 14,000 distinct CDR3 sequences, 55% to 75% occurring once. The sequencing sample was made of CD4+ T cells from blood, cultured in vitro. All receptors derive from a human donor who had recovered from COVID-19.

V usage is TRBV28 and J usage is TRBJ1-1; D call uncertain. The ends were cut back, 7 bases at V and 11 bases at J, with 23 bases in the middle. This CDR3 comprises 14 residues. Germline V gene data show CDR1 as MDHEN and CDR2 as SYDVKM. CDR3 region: CASMYPGRHAVAFF. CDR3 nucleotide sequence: TGTGCCAGCATGTACCCGGGCCGCCATGCTGTGGCTTTCTTT.

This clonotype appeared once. CDR3 nucleotides: TGTGCCATCAGTGGCGCGGCTAGCGGGAGTTGGAACGAGCAGTACTTC. It yields the protein CAISGAASGSWNEQYF. This chain uses TRBV10-3 with TRBJ2-7; 10 bases match TRBD2. The CDR3 extends over 16 amino acids. Germline V gene sequence: CDR1 ENHRY, CDR2 SYGVKD. The V segment lost 4 bases and the J segment 5 bases; nucleotides outside the gene matches: 11.

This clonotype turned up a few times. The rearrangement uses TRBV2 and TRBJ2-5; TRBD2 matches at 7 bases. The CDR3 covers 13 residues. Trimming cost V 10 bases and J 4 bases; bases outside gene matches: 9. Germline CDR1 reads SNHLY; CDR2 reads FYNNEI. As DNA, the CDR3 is TGTGCCACCCCGGGGGGATCTGGAGAGACCCAGTACTTC. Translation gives CATPGGSGETQYF.

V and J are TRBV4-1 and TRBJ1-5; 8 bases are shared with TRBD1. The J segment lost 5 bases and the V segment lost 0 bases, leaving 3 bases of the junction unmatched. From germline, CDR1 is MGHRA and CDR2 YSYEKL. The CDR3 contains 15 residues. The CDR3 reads CASSQDRTGYQPQHF. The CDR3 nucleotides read TGCGCCAGCAGCCAAGACCGGACAGGGTATCAGCCCCAGCATTTT.

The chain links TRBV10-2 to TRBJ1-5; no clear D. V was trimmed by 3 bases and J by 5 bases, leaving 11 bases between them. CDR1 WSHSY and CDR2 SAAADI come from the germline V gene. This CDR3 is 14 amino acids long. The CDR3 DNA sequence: TGCGCCAGCAGTGACGGTGGTTTCGATCAGCCCCAGCATTTT. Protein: CASSDGGFDQPQHF.

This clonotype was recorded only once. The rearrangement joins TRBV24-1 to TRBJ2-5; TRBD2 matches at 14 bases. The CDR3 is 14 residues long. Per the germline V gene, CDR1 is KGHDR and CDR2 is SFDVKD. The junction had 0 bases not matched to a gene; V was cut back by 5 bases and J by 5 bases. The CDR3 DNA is TGTGCCACCAGTGGGACTAGCGGGAGGGAGACCCAGTACTTC. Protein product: CATSGTSGRETQYF.

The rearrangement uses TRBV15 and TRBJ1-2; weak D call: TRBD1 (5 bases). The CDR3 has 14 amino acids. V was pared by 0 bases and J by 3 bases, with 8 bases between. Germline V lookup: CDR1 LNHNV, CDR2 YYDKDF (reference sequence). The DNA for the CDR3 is TGTGCCACCAGCAGAGATCCAGGGTACTATGGCTACACCTTC. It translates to CATSRDPGYYGYTF.

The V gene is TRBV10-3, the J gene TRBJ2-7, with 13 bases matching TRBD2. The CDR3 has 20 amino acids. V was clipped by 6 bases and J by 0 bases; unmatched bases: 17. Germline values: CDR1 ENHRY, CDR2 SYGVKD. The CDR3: CAIRDTGTSGTKGFSYEQYF. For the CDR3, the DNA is TGTGCCATCAGGGACACCGGGACTAGCGGGACTAAAGGTTTCTCCTACGAGCAGTACTTC.

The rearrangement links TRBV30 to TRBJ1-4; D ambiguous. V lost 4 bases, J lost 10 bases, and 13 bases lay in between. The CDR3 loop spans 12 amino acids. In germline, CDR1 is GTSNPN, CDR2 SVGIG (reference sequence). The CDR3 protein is CAWNGSSRKLFF. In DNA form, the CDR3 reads TGTGCCTGGAACGGGAGCTCGAGAAAACTGTTTTTT.

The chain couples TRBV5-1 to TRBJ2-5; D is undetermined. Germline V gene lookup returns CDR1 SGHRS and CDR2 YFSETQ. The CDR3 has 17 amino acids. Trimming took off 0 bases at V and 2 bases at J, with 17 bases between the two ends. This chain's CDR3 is CASSLAPLSSRQETQYF. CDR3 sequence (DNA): TGCGCCAGCAGCTTGGCCCCTCTTTCGAGCCGGCAAGAGACCCAGTACTTC.

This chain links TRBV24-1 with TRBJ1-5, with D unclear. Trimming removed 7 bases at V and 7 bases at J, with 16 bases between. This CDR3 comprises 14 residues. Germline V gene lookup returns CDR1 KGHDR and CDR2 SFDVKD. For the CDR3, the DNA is TGTGCCACCAGCGAGGCGAACGGGGTGCAGCCCCAGCATTTT. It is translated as CATSEANGVQPQHF.

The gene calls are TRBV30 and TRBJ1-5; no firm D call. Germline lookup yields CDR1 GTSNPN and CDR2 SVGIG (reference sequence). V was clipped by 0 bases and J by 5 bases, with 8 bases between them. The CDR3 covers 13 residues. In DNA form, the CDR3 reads TGTGCCTGGAGTGTAGGGCTCGATCAGCCCCAGCATTTT. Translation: CAWSVGLDQPQHF.

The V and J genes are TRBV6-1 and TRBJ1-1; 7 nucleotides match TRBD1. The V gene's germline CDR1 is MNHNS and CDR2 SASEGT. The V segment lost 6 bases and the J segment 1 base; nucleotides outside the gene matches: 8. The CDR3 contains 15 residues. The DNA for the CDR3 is TGTGCCAGCAGCCCGGGAAAGGGGGCGAACACTGAAGCTTTCTTT. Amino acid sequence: CASSPGKGANTEAFF.

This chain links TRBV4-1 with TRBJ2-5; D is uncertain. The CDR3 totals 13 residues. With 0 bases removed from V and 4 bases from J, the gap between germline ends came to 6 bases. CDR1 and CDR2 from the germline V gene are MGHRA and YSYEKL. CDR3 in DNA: TGCGCCAGCAGCCAAGATTTAAGAGAGACCCAGTACTTC. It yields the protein CASSQDLRETQYF.

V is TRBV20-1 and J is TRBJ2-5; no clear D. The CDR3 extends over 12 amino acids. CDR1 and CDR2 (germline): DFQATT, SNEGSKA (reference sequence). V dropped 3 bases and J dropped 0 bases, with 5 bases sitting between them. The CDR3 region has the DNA TGCAGTGCTAGTGGCAACCAAGAGACCCAGTACTTC. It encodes CSASGNQETQYF.

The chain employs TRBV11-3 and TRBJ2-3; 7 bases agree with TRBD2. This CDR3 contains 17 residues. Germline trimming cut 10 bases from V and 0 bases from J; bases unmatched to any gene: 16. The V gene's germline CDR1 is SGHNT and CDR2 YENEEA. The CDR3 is CANTWSGAGSSTDTQYF. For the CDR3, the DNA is TGTGCCAACACCTGGTCAGGAGCGGGGTCTAGCACAGATACGCAGTATTTT.

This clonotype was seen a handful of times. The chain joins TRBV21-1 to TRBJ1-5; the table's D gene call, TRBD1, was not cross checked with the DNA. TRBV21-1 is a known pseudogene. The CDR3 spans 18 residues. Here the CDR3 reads CASSKIGRGYRSNQPQHF. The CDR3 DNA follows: TGTGCCAGCAGCAAAATCGGCAGGGGGTATCGTAGCAATCAGCCCCAGCATTTT.

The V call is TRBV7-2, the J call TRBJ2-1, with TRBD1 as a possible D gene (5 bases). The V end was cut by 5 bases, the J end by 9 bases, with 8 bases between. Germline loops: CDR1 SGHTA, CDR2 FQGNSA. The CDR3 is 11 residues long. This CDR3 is CASSHRFEQFF. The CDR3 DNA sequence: TGTGCCAGCAGCCACAGGTTTGAGCAGTTCTTC.

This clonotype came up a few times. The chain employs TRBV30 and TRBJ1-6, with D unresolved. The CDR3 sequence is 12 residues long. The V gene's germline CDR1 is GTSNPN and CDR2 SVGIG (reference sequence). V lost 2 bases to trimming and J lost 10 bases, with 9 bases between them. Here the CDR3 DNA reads TGTGCCTGGAGTACGAGGGTCTCACCCCTCCACTTT. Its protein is CAWSTRVSPLHF.

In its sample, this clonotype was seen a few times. CDR3 in amino acids: CASSLGLGNTIYF. The CDR3, as DNA: TGTGCCAGCAGCTTAGGGTTGGGAAACACCATATATTTT. The rearrangement uses TRBV7-9 and TRBJ1-3; D gene uncertain. V shed 1 base and J shed 4 bases, with 5 bases lying between them. CDR1 SEHNR and CDR2 FQNEAQ come from the germline V gene (reference sequence). There are 13 residues in the CDR3.